The TCR beta chain described here comes from a study of OX40 agonist ivuxolimab in advanced cancers. Study-wide findings and caveats: CD4+ and CD8+ T cells in blood underwent clonal expansion by week 6 at 0.1 to 3.0 mg/kg.

Data came from immunoSEQ multiplex PCR; TCRdb stores just in-frame clones and leaves some out. The sample consists of over 50,000 clones, approximately 92% of them appearing once. Germline CDR1 reads SGHKS; CDR2 reads YYEKEE (reference sequence). The length of the CDR3 is 14 residues. J lost 4 bases, V lost 2 bases, and 4 bases had no gene match. The table lists this clone with a count of one. The antigen remains unidentified. V gene TRBV5-5 combines with J gene TRBJ1-2; 8 bases are a match to TRBD1. The sequences come from CD4+ or CD8+ T cells sorted from blood, collected in a trial of the OX40 agonist ivuxolimab. The TCR comes from an adult with an advanced solid tumor such as melanoma, head and neck, liver or kidney cancer. The CDR3 DNA reads TGTGCCAGCAGCTTTCAGGGGGCAGGCTATGGCTACACCTTC. It yields the protein CASSFQGAGYGYTF.